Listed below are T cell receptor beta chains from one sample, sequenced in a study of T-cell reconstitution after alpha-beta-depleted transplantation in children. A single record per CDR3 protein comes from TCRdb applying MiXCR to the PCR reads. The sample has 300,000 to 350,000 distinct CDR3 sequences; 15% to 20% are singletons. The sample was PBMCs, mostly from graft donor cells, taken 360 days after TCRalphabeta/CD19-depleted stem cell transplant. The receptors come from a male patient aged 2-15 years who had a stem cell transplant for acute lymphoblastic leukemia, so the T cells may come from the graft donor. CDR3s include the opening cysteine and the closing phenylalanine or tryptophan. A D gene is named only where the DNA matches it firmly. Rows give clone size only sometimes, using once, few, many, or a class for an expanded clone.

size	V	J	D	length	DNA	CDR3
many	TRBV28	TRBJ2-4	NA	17	TGTGCCAGCAGTTTTCCCATACAAGGGGGGGCCAAAAACATTCAGTACTTC	CASSFPIQGGAKNIQYF
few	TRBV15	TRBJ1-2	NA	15	TGTGCCACCAGCGAACGGGCCGTAAGGGTTAATGGCTACACCTTC	CATSERAVRVNGYTF
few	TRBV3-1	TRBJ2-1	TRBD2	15	TGTGCCAGCAGCCCAGGGACTAGCCTTTACAATGAGCAGTTCTTC	CASSPGTSLYNEQFF
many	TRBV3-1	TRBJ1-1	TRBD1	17	TGTGCCAGCAGCCAAACCGTATGGACAGGCCTAAACTCTGAAGCTTTCTTT	CASSQTVWTGLNSEAFF
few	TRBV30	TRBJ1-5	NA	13	TGTGCCTGGAGTGTAAGCTATGGTCAGCCCCAGCATTTT	CAWSVSYGQPQHF
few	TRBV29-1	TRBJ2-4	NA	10	TGCAGCGTTGCCGAAAACATTCAGTACTTC	CSVAENIQYF
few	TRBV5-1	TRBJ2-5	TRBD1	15	TGCGCCAGCAGCTCCCGGGACAGGCTGCAAGAGACCCAGTACTTC	CASSSRDRLQETQYF
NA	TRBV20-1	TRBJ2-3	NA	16	TGCAGTGCTCGCCCAAGGGACTGGCCGGTGGGTGATACGCAGTATTTT	CSARPRDWPVGDTQYF
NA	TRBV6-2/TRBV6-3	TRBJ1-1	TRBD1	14	TGTGCCAGCAGCATGGACAGGTTGGGCACTGAAGCTTTCTTT	CASSMDRLGTEAFF
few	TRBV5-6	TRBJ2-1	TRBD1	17	TGTGCCAGCAGCTTGGAAGGTAGGGGGCCACTTTACAATGAGCAGTTCTTC	CASSLEGRGPLYNEQFF
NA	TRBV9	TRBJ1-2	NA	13	TGTGCCAGCAGTCGGAATCCAAGGGGCGGCTACACCTTC	CASSRNPRGGYTF
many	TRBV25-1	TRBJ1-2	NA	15	TGTGCCAGCAGTGATTCCCTCCATGGGCTTGAAGGCTACACCTTC	CASSDSLHGLEGYTF
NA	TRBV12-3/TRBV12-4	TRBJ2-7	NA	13	TGTGCCAGCCAACTTGAGGCCCACTACGAGCAGTACTTC	CASQLEAHYEQYF
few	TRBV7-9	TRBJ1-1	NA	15	TGTGCCAGCAGCTTAGGGCCCAGGGTATTAACTGAAGCTTTCTTT	CASSLGPRVLTEAFF
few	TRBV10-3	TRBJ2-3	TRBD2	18	TGTGCCATCAGCGCAAGACTAGCGGGAGGGCACTCCACAGATACGCAGTATTTT	CAISARLAGGHSTDTQYF
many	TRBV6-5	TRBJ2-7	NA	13	TGTGCCAGCAGTTACTCGGGGGTCCACGAGCAGTACTTC	CASSYSGVHEQYF
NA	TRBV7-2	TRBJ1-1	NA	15	TGTGCCAGCAGCTTAGTCAGGGGACTGAACACTGAAGCTTTCTTT	CASSLVRGLNTEAFF
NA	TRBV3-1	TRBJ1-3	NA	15	TGTGCCAGCAGCCACGACAACGGGTGGAGAAACACCATATATTTT	CASSHDNGWRNTIYF
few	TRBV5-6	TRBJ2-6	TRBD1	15	TGTGCCAGCAGGCCGACAGGGTCCGGGGCCAACGTCCTGACTTTC	CASRPTGSGANVLTF
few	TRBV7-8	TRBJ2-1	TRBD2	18	TGTGCCAGCAGCTCCCCCGGGGGGCTCGGACTAGCGGGTAATGAGCAGTTCTTC	CASSSPGGLGLAGNEQFF
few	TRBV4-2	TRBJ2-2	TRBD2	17	TGTGCCAGCAGCCAAGATCCTAAGAGCGGGAGGGCCGGGGAGCTGTTTTTT	CASSQDPKSGRAGELFF
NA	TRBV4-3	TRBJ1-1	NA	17	TGCGCCAGCAGCCAAGGTACCACAGGGTGGGTGTTACTTGAAGCTTTCTTT	CASSQGTTGWVLLEAFF
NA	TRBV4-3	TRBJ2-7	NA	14	TGCGCCAGCAGCCAAGCGGCAGGGAGCCACGAGCAGTACTTC	CASSQAAGSHEQYF
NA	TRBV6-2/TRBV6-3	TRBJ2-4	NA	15	TGTGCCAGCAGTTACGACCAGATAGCCAAAAACATTCAGTACTTC	CASSYDQIAKNIQYF
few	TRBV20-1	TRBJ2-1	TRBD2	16	TGCAGTGCTAGGCTGGCCGGGAGGGGTTCCTACAATGAGCAGTTCTTC	CSARLAGRGSYNEQFF
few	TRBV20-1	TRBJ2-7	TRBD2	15	TGCAGTGCTAGATCTATAGCGGGAGGATCCTACGAGCAGTACTTC	CSARSIAGGSYEQYF
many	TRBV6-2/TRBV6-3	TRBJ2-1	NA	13	TGTGCCAGCAGGGCAATAGTCAGAGATGAGCAGTTCTTC	CASRAIVRDEQFF
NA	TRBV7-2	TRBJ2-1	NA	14	TGTGCCAGCAGCTTAGTCGAGGGAGTGGATGAGCAGTTCTTC	CASSLVEGVDEQFF
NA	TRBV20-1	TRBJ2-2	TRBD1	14	TGCAGTGCTAGGGGACAGGTTAACACCGGGGAGCTGTTTTTT	CSARGQVNTGELFF
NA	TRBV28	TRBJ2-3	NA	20	TGTGCCAGCAGTTTACAGGTCCTACTCAGTGGCGGAGGTTCCACAGATACGCAGTATTTT	CASSLQVLLSGGGSTDTQYF
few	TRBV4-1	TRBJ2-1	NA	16	TGCGCCAGCAGAACCCTCGGGGGAGGGGGGTACAATGAGCAGTTCTTC	CASRTLGGGGYNEQFF
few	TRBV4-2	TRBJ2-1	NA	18	TGTGCCAGCAGCCAAGTCTGGGATGCGGGACCCTTGGGGAATGAGCAGTTCTTC	CASSQVWDAGPLGNEQFF